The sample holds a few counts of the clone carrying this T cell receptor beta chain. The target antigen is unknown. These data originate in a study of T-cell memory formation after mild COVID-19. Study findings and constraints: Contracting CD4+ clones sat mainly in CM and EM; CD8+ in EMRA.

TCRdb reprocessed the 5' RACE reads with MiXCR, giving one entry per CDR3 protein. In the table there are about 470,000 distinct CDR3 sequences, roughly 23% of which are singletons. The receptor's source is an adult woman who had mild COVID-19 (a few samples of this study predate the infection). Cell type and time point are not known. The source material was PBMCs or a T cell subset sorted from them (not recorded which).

CDR3 residues: CASSLQGRGETQYF. In nucleotides, the CDR3 is TGTGCCAGCAGTCTACAGGGAAGAGGAGAGACCCAGTACTTC. The chain uses TRBV6-5 and TRBJ2-5; the D gene is possibly TRBD1 (6 bases). CDR1 and CDR2 (germline): MNHEY, SVGAGI. Deletions cut 5 bases from V and 4 bases from J, with 14 bases between. This CDR3 is built from 14 residues.